The present T cell receptor (beta chain) was sequenced within a study of blood T cell repertoires in COVID-19. Whole-study context: COVID-19 samples from acute and convalescent phases originated in the United States, Italy and Spain. Sources were T cells, B-cell-depleted T cells, or PBMCs; the material itself was cDNA or gDNA.

In the study's own analysis: Amplification from reference gene primers served as the basis for estimated nucleated cell counts. Sequencing was performed with immunoSEQ multiplex PCR; in TCRdb, only in-frame clones are kept and a portion is missing. For V, J and clone size, that table is used; D and trimming come from the DNA. The data contain 95,000 to 130,000 clones, 90% of them singletons. Sequencing used peripheral blood. The TCR was taken from a human donor with active COVID-19. The donor label of this sample is uncertain.

CDR3 nucleotides: TGTGCCAGCAGCCCCGGGACTAGCGGGGAATACAATGAGCAGTTCTTC. It encodes CASSPGTSGEYNEQFF. This sequence joins TRBV7-9 and TRBJ2-1, with 13 nucleotides matching TRBD2. CDR3 length equals 16 residues. CDR1 is SEHNR, CDR2 FQNEAQ, per germline (reference sequence). With V trimmed by 5 bases and J by 4 bases, 5 bases remained unmatched.